A single sample gave rise to the 2 T cell receptor beta chains below, sequenced in a study of shared clonotypes between healthy human individuals. Profiling relied on immunoSEQ multiplex PCR, and the TCRdb table lists in-frame clones only, not all of them. The sample has roughly 320,000 clones, 87% seen once; the top ten hold around 15%. Sequencing was performed on memory CD8+ T cells sorted from blood. Described subset: CD45RO+ cells pooled with CCR7-negative TemRA cells. Receptor source: a man aged 18 to 30 in good health.

V and J are TRBV27 and TRBJ2-7; 10 positions match TRBD1. From germline, CDR1 is MNHEY and CDR2 SMNVEV (reference sequence). CDR3 size: 15 residues. Losses at the gene ends were 5 bases for V and 7 bases for J; bases not matched to a gene: 11. The CDR3 region is CASSTRQGAFQEQYF. The CDR3 DNA reads TGTGCCAGCAGTACCAGACAGGGGGCCTTTCAGGAGCAGTACTTC.

This sequence joins TRBV5-3 and TRBJ1-1, with 9 bases matching TRBD1. TRBV5-3 is marked as an open reading frame, function uncertain. The V segment lost 4 bases and the J segment 5 bases; nucleotides outside the gene matches: 6. The CDR3 runs to 14 residues. Written as DNA, the CDR3 is TGTGCCAGAAGCAACAGGGGGCTAGGGACTGAAGCTTTCTTT. It is translated as CARSNRGLGTEAFF.